Presented here are 15 T cell receptor beta chains from one specimen sequenced in a study of tumor-infiltrating lymphocytes in localized non-small cell lung cancer. Libraries were prepared by immunoSEQ multiplex PCR; TCRdb keeps only in-frame clonotypes and omits some of them. The repertoire holds under 25,000 clones, with 69% as singletons. The sequenced material came from lung tumor tissue. Receptor source: a human donor with non-small cell lung cancer.

This chain links TRBV9 with TRBJ2-5; D remains ambiguous. This CDR3 spans 14 amino acids. CDR1 is SGDLS, CDR2 YYNGEE, per germline. V was trimmed by 4 bases and J by 5 bases, leaving 15 bases between them. The CDR3 DNA is TGTGCCAGCAGCCCGTCGACTCTATGGGAGACCCAGTACTTC. Its protein is CASSPSTLWETQYF.

V usage is TRBV5-1 and J usage is TRBJ1-1; TRBD1 agrees at 7 bases. CDR3 length equals 13 residues. CDR1 SGHRS and CDR2 YFSETQ come from the germline V gene. Trimming took 4 bases from V and 6 from J; bases not matched to a gene: 6. The CDR3 loop reads CASSVGQTPEAFF. The CDR3 DNA follows: TGCGCCAGCAGCGTGGGACAGACCCCTGAAGCTTTCTTT. Full variable domain (rest looked up from reference TRBV5-1 and TRBJ1-1): KAGVTQTPRYLIKTRGQQVTLSCSPISGHRSVSWYQQTPGQGLQFLFEYFSETQRNKGNFPGRFSGRQFSNSRSEMNVSTLELGDSALYLCASSVGQTPEAFFGQGTRLTVV.

Comment on this clone: Other DNA sequences within the sample encode an identical CDR3. This chain joins TRBV7-3 and TRBJ1-1; D gene ambiguous. V dropped 2 bases and J dropped 2 bases, with 6 bases sitting between them. This CDR3 is built from 13 residues. Germline V gene sequence: CDR1 SGHTA, CDR2 FQGTGA. CDR3 DNA sequence: TGTGCCAGCAGCTTAGGTGCAAACACTGAAGCTTTCTTT. Translating gives CASSLGANTEAFF.

The chain employs TRBV5-4 and TRBJ2-1, with 9 bases lining up with TRBD2. Germline V gene data show CDR1 as SGHNT and CDR2 as YYREEE (reference sequence). The CDR3 consists of 15 residues. Trimming removed 0 bases from V and 9 bases from J; junction bases left unmatched: 7. The CDR3 coding sequence is TGTGCCAGCAGCTTGGGGGGGACTAGCATTGGTGAGCAGTTCTTC. Translated: CASSLGGTSIGEQFF.

The chain recombines TRBV7-7 with TRBJ2-7; maybe TRBD1 (6 bases). V lost 1 base and J lost 3, with 13 bases in between. Germline V gene sequence: CDR1 SSHAT, CDR2 FNYEAQ (reference sequence). The CDR3 contains 15 residues. The CDR3 reads CASSLVPTGFYEQYF. In DNA form, the CDR3 reads TGTGCCAGCAGCTTAGTTCCGACAGGATTCTACGAGCAGTACTTC.

DNA of the CDR3: TGCGCCAGCAGCTGGAGGACAGGGGAAGTCACAGATACGCAGTATTTT. Protein sequence: CASSWRTGEVTDTQYF. This chain connects TRBV5-1 to TRBJ2-3; TRBD1 matches at 9 bases. The CDR3 runs to 16 residues. CDR1 and CDR2 from the germline V gene are SGHRS and YFSETQ. V gave up 3 bases and J gave up 2 bases; unmatched junction bases: 7. Looking up the rest from reference TRBV5-1 and TRBJ2-3 gives the full variable domain: KAGVTQTPRYLIKTRGQQVTLSCSPISGHRSVSWYQQTPGQGLQFLFEYFSETQRNKGNFPGRFSGRQFSNSRSEMNVSTLELGDSALYLCASSWRTGEVTDTQYFGPGTRLTVL.

The chain couples TRBV2 to TRBJ2-2; D unresolved. CDR3 size: 14 residues. From germline, CDR1 is SNHLY and CDR2 FYNNEI. The germline V and J ends were trimmed by 0 bases and 10 bases, with 12 bases remaining between them. The CDR3 bases are TGTGCCAGCAGTGAAGCAGGAATCGGAAAGGAGCTGTTTTTT. This codes for CASSEAGIGKELFF. Complete variable domain (other parts from reference TRBV2 and TRBJ2-2): EPEVTQTPSHQVTQMGQEVILRCVPISNHLYFYWYRQILGQKVEFLVSFYNNEISEKSEIFDDQFSVERPDGSNFTLKIRSTKLEDSAMYFCASSEAGIGKELFFGEGSRLTVL.

This clone was counted many times. The gene calls are TRBV5-4 and TRBJ1-2; D is possibly TRBD1 (5 bases). The V gene lost 4 bases and the J gene lost 3 bases, with 13 bases spanning the gap. In germline, CDR1 is SGHNT, CDR2 YYREEE (reference sequence). The CDR3 loop spans 14 amino acids. CDR3 in amino acids: CASSLDRSDYGYTF. CDR3 nucleotide sequence: TGTGCCAGCAGCCTTGACAGATCGGACTATGGCTACACCTTC. Based on the CDR3 plus reference TRBV5-4 and TRBJ1-2, the full variable domain is ETGVTQSPTHLIKTRGQQVTLRCSSQSGHNTVSWYQQALGQGPQFIFQYYREEENGRGNFPPRFSGLQFPNYSSELNVNALELDDSALYLCASSLDRSDYGYTFGSGTRLTVV.

The chain links TRBV19 to TRBJ2-1, with TRBD2 matching over 14 bases. Germline V gene sequence: CDR1 LNHDA, CDR2 SQIVND (reference sequence). The CDR3 is made up of 16 amino acids. Losses at the gene ends were 7 bases for V and 9 bases for J; bases not matched to a gene: 11. In DNA form, the CDR3 reads TGTGCCAGTACCGGGACTAGCGGGAGTAAAATTGGTGAGCAGTTCTTC. This encodes CASTGTSGSKIGEQFF.

A few counts support this clone. This sequence joins TRBV29-1 and TRBJ2-7; TRBD2 might be the D (5 bases). Germline lookup yields CDR1 SQVTM and CDR2 ANQGSEA. The CDR3 has 15 residues. V was clipped by 5 bases and J by 1 base, with 18 bases between them. CDR3 DNA: TGCAGCGTTTGGGAGCCTAAACCTTCATCCTACGAGCAGTACTTC. Its protein product is CSVWEPKPSSYEQYF.

This clone qualifies as medium-sized (0.01 to 0.1%). The CDR3 nucleotides read TGTGCCAGCAGCTCCTCCCTTGGACTAGCCGGGGAGCTGTTTTTT. This gives the protein CASSSSLGLAGELFF. The chain links TRBV6-5 to TRBJ2-2; TRBD2 aligns across 7 bases. The length of the CDR3 is 15 residues. V shed 6 bases, J shed 6 bases, and the junction held 10 bases outside the gene matches. Germline lookup yields CDR1 MNHEY and CDR2 SVGAGI.

V usage is TRBV30 and J usage is TRBJ2-1, with TRBD2 matching over 11 bases. Germline CDR1 and CDR2: GTSNPN and SVGIG (reference sequence). V was pared by 5 bases and J by 7 bases, with 13 bases of the junction left unmatched. The CDR3 consists of 16 residues. As DNA, the CDR3 is TGTGCCTGGGCCTCCGCTCTAGCGGGAGGACCAAATGAGCAGTTCTTC. The encoded protein is CAWASALAGGPNEQFF.

This clone has a handful of counts. The rearrangement joins TRBV5-1 to TRBJ1-1; 7 positions agree with TRBD1. The ends lost 1 base at V and 4 bases at J; junction bases unmatched: 4. The CDR3 length is 14 residues. The germline V gene has CDR1 SGHRS and CDR2 YFSETQ. The CDR3 region has the DNA TGCGCCAGCAGCTTGTCACAGGGGAGCACTGAAGCTTTCTTT. It specifies CASSLSQGSTEAFF.

The chain uses TRBV11-2 and TRBJ2-5; perhaps TRBD2 as D (6 bases). Deletions cut 1 base from V and 5 bases from J, with 14 bases between. The CDR3 covers 15 residues. From germline, CDR1 is SGHAT and CDR2 FQNNGV. Here the CDR3 reads CASSLGGGSWETQYF. Written as DNA, the CDR3 is TGTGCCAGCAGCTTAGGTGGGGGGTCCTGGGAGACCCAGTACTTC.

V gene TRBV11-3 combines with J gene TRBJ2-7; D gene uncertain. The germline V gene encodes CDR1 SGHNT and CDR2 YENEEA. The CDR3 contains 13 residues. V lost 2 bases and J lost 5, with 10 bases in between. CDR3 in amino acids: CASSLNALNEQYF. As DNA, the CDR3 is TGTGCCAGCAGCTTAAACGCTCTAAACGAGCAGTACTTC.